Listed below are T cell receptor beta chains from one sample, sequenced in a study of shared clonotypes between healthy human individuals. Generated by immunoSEQ multiplex PCR, the TCRdb table keeps only in-frame clones and is missing some. Of approximately 1,500,000 clones in the sample, roughly 96% were seen once. Sequencing used naive CD4+ T cells sorted from blood. All receptors come from a man aged 30-40 years in good health. The CDR3 runs from the conserved cysteine through the conserved F or W. Each record gives: clone size, V gene, D gene, J gene, CDR3 DNA, CDR3 protein. The D gene is left open where the match is weak. Size values are once, few and many counts, or a class for expanded clones, and some rows have none.

abundance: NA
v_gene: TRBV10-2
d_gene: NA
j_gene: TRBJ1-2
CDR3nt: TGCGCCAGCAGTGAGGTGGGCAACCTCTCTGGCTACACCTTC
CDR3aa: CASSEVGNLSGYTF

abundance: NA
v_gene: TRBV30
d_gene: TRBD2
j_gene: TRBJ2-7
CDR3nt: TGTGCCTGGAGTGTACGACGGACAGGGAAGGTCACTAGCGGGAGGCCGTCGGGGGAGCAGTACTTC
CDR3aa: CAWSVRRTGKVTSGRPSGEQYF

abundance: once
v_gene: TRBV7-2
d_gene: TRBD2
j_gene: TRBJ2-7
CDR3nt: TGTGCCAGCAGCTTAGAGGCGGGAGGGCTTAACGAGCAGTACTTC
CDR3aa: CASSLEAGGLNEQYF

abundance: NA
v_gene: TRBV27
d_gene: NA
j_gene: TRBJ2-7
CDR3nt: TGTGCCAGCAGCAGAACTAGTACCTACGAGCAGTACTTC
CDR3aa: CASSRTSTYEQYF

abundance: NA
v_gene: TRBV29-1
d_gene: NA
j_gene: TRBJ2-2
CDR3nt: TGCAGCGGGGTTGGGACCAGCAACACCGGGGAGCTGTTTTTT
CDR3aa: CSGVGTSNTGELFF

abundance: NA
v_gene: TRBV18
d_gene: TRBD2
j_gene: TRBJ2-1
CDR3nt: TGTGCCAGCTCACCACGGGGGGGGTTGGGACGGAACAATGAGCAGTTCTTC
CDR3aa: CASSPRGGLGRNNEQFF

abundance: NA
v_gene: TRBV10-3
d_gene: NA
j_gene: TRBJ1-5
CDR3nt: TGTGCCACGGGAGACTCGACCGAGGATCAGCCCCAGCATTTT
CDR3aa: CATGDSTEDQPQHF

abundance: NA
v_gene: TRBV16
d_gene: NA
j_gene: TRBJ1-1
CDR3nt: TGTGCCAGCAGCCGTCGACATCTGAACACTGAAGCTTTCTTT
CDR3aa: CASSRRHLNTEAFF

abundance: NA
v_gene: TRBV9
d_gene: TRBD2
j_gene: TRBJ2-3
CDR3nt: TGTGCCAGCAGCGTAGGGCCCGGGAGGGCAAAAGATACGCAGTATTTT
CDR3aa: CASSVGPGRAKDTQYF

abundance: NA
v_gene: TRBV5-4
d_gene: NA
j_gene: TRBJ2-7
CDR3nt: TGTGCCAGCAGCAAACTAGCTAGGGCCTACGAGCAGTACTTC
CDR3aa: CASSKLARAYEQYF

abundance: NA
v_gene: TRBV7-2
d_gene: NA
j_gene: TRBJ2-5
CDR3nt: TGTGCCAGCAGCTCCCTCAGACAAGAGACCCAGTACTTC
CDR3aa: CASSSLRQETQYF

abundance: NA
v_gene: TRBV2
d_gene: NA
j_gene: TRBJ2-2
CDR3nt: TGTGCCAGCAGTGAAGTTACAGCGTCCGGGGAGCTGTTTTTT
CDR3aa: CASSEVTASGELFF

abundance: NA
v_gene: TRBV7-6
d_gene: NA
j_gene: TRBJ2-7
CDR3nt: TGTGCCAGCAGCACTGTAGCGAGCGAGCAGTACTTC
CDR3aa: CASSTVASEQYF

abundance: NA
v_gene: TRBV2
d_gene: NA
j_gene: TRBJ2-1
CDR3nt: TGTGCCAGCAGTGTACGGGACGCTCTCAATGAGCAGTTCTTC
CDR3aa: CASSVRDALNEQFF

abundance: NA
v_gene: TRBV7-2
d_gene: NA
j_gene: TRBJ2-7
CDR3nt: TGTGCCAGCAGCTTGGAGCCTGGAAGCGGAGGGAGCTCCTACGAGCAGTACTTC
CDR3aa: CASSLEPGSGGSSYEQYF

abundance: NA
v_gene: TRBV6-1
d_gene: TRBD1
j_gene: TRBJ1-5
CDR3nt: TGTGCCAGCAGTGAGAACTTCGGGACAGGGAGGAATCAGCCCCAGCATTTT
CDR3aa: CASSENFGTGRNQPQHF

abundance: NA
v_gene: TRBV11-2
d_gene: NA
j_gene: TRBJ2-2
CDR3nt: TGTGCCACCGTTGACATTTGGGCGGACACGTACACCGGGGAGCTGTTTTTT
CDR3aa: CATVDIWADTYTGELFF

abundance: NA
v_gene: TRBV12-5
d_gene: NA
j_gene: TRBJ2-5
CDR3nt: TGTGCTAGCTCAAGGCGGGGAGTCAGAGAGACCCAGTACTTC
CDR3aa: CASSRRGVRETQYF

abundance: NA
v_gene: TRBV5-5
d_gene: NA
j_gene: TRBJ2-5
CDR3nt: TGTGCCAGCAGCTTTAGGACAGCACAAGAGACCCAGTACTTC
CDR3aa: CASSFRTAQETQYF

abundance: once
v_gene: TRBV6-6
d_gene: TRBD1
j_gene: TRBJ2-7
CDR3nt: TGTGCCAGCAGTCCAAGCCACGGGACAGGGCGGCGTGAGCAGTACTTC
CDR3aa: CASSPSHGTGRREQYF

abundance: NA
v_gene: TRBV18
d_gene: NA
j_gene: TRBJ1-1
CDR3nt: TGTGCCAGCTCACCAAGCAGGGAACTTGAAGCTTTCTTT
CDR3aa: CASSPSRELEAFF

abundance: once
v_gene: TRBV5-8
d_gene: NA
j_gene: TRBJ1-5
CDR3nt: TGTGCCAGCAGCTTTTTGTTCCAGCCCCAGCATTTT
CDR3aa: CASSFLFQPQHF

abundance: NA
v_gene: TRBV28
d_gene: NA
j_gene: TRBJ1-5
CDR3nt: TGTGCCAGCAGTTCCTCCCCCCCCCGCAATCAGCCCCAGCATTTT
CDR3aa: CASSSSPPRNQPQHF

abundance: NA
v_gene: TRBV27
d_gene: NA
j_gene: TRBJ2-7
CDR3nt: TGTGCCAGCAGTACCCAAGGGACCTACGAGCAGTACTTC
CDR3aa: CASSTQGTYEQYF

abundance: NA
v_gene: TRBV2
d_gene: NA
j_gene: TRBJ2-5
CDR3nt: TGTGCCAGCAGTGAGGTAGAAGAGACCCAGTACTTC
CDR3aa: CASSEVEETQYF

abundance: NA
v_gene: TRBV7-9
d_gene: NA
j_gene: TRBJ1-5
CDR3nt: TGTGCCAGCAGCCCTGGGGGCCCCCAGCCCCAGCATTTT
CDR3aa: CASSPGGPQPQHF

abundance: NA
v_gene: TRBV4-1
d_gene: TRBD1
j_gene: TRBJ2-5
CDR3nt: TGCGCCAGCAGCCAAAATGGACAGGGGGAGACCCAGTACTTC
CDR3aa: CASSQNGQGETQYF

abundance: NA
v_gene: TRBV29-1
d_gene: TRBD2
j_gene: TRBJ2-1
CDR3nt: TGCAGCGTTGGACTAGCAAAATCCTACAATGAGCAGTTCTTC
CDR3aa: CSVGLAKSYNEQFF

abundance: NA
v_gene: TRBV7-6
d_gene: NA
j_gene: TRBJ2-7
CDR3nt: TGTGCCAGCACCAGGGGTGTAAACTCCTACGAGCAGTACTTC
CDR3aa: CASTRGVNSYEQYF

abundance: once
v_gene: TRBV2
d_gene: NA
j_gene: TRBJ2-7
CDR3nt: TGTGCCAGCAGTGAACGGCAGAGCTCCTACGAGCAGTACTTC
CDR3aa: CASSERQSSYEQYF

abundance: NA
v_gene: TRBV19
d_gene: TRBD1
j_gene: TRBJ1-2
CDR3nt: TGTGCCACGGACAGGAGTAACTATGGCTACACCTTC
CDR3aa: CATDRSNYGYTF

abundance: NA
v_gene: TRBV18
d_gene: TRBD1
j_gene: TRBJ2-7
CDR3nt: TGTGCCAGCTCACGGATACAGGGGCCAACTTACGAGCAGTACTTC
CDR3aa: CASSRIQGPTYEQYF

abundance: NA
v_gene: TRBV9
d_gene: TRBD2
j_gene: TRBJ2-5
CDR3nt: TGTGCCAGCAGCGTAGCTGGGGGGTTAGCGGGCCCTCAAGAGACCCAGTACTTC
CDR3aa: CASSVAGGLAGPQETQYF

abundance: NA
v_gene: TRBV2
d_gene: TRBD1
j_gene: TRBJ2-7
CDR3nt: TGTGCCAGCACCCTCCTCCGGGACCCGGGACAGGGTTCCCTCAACGAGCAGTACTTC
CDR3aa: CASTLLRDPGQGSLNEQYF

abundance: NA
v_gene: TRBV5-1
d_gene: NA
j_gene: TRBJ1-1
CDR3nt: TGCGCCAGCAGCTTGCGCAGAGACACTGAAGCTTTCTTT
CDR3aa: CASSLRRDTEAFF

abundance: NA
v_gene: TRBV5-1
d_gene: NA
j_gene: TRBJ2-3
CDR3nt: TGCGCCAGCAGTCAGGACATCAGCACAGATACGCAGTATTTT
CDR3aa: CASSQDISTDTQYF

abundance: NA
v_gene: TRBV12-1
d_gene: NA
j_gene: TRBJ2-7
CDR3nt: TGTGCCAGCAGCTTTGGATACGAGCAGTACTTC
CDR3aa: CASSFGYEQYF

abundance: NA
v_gene: TRBV5-4
d_gene: TRBD1
j_gene: TRBJ2-7
CDR3nt: TGTGCCAGCAGTCCAACTTATGGACAGGGGGGCGAGCAGTACTTC
CDR3aa: CASSPTYGQGGEQYF

abundance: NA
v_gene: TRBV7-9
d_gene: TRBD1
j_gene: TRBJ1-2
CDR3nt: TGTGCCAGCACCAATAAGGACAGGGGGAAATATGGCTACACCTTC
CDR3aa: CASTNKDRGKYGYTF

abundance: NA
v_gene: TRBV5-1
d_gene: NA
j_gene: TRBJ2-2
CDR3nt: TGCGCCAGCAGATCAGCCGGGGAGCTGTTTTTT
CDR3aa: CASRSAGELFF

abundance: NA
v_gene: TRBV5-4
d_gene: NA
j_gene: TRBJ2-7
CDR3nt: TGTGCCAGCAGCCCCCCCACTACGGACGAGCAGTACTTC
CDR3aa: CASSPPTTDEQYF

abundance: NA
v_gene: TRBV7-8
d_gene: NA
j_gene: TRBJ1-4
CDR3nt: TGTGCCAGCAGCTTAGCGCAGGGCGGGGTACGGGGTGAAAAACTGTTTTTT
CDR3aa: CASSLAQGGVRGEKLFF

abundance: NA
v_gene: TRBV18
d_gene: NA
j_gene: TRBJ2-3
CDR3nt: TGTGCCAGCTCACCAGCGGGCGATACGCAGTATTTT
CDR3aa: CASSPAGDTQYF

abundance: NA
v_gene: TRBV9
d_gene: NA
j_gene: TRBJ1-4
CDR3nt: TGTGCCAGCAGCGTAGGTACAGGTGGAGAAAAACTGTTTTTT
CDR3aa: CASSVGTGGEKLFF

abundance: NA
v_gene: TRBV5-1
d_gene: TRBD2
j_gene: TRBJ2-5
CDR3nt: TGCGCCAGCAGCTTGGAACTAGCGGGGAGTGAGACCCAGTACTTC
CDR3aa: CASSLELAGSETQYF

abundance: NA
v_gene: TRBV2
d_gene: NA
j_gene: TRBJ2-2
CDR3nt: TGTGCCAGCAGGACAGAGGTGGCCGGGGAGCTGTTTTTT
CDR3aa: CASRTEVAGELFF